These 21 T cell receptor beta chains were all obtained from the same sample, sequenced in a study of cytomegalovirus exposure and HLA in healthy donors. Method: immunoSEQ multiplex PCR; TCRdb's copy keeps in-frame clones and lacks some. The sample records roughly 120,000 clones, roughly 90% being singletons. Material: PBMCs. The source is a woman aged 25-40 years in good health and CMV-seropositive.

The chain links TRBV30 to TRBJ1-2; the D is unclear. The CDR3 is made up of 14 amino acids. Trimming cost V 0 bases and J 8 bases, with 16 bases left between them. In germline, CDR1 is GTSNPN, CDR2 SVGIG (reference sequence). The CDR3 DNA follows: TGTGCCTGGAGTGTAATCGCCCGGGGAGGAGGCTACACCTTC. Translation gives CAWSVIARGGGYTF. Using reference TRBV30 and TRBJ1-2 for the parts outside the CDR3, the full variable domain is SQTIHQWPATLVQPVGSPLSLECTVEGTSNPNLYWYRQAAGRGLQLLFYSVGIGQISSEVPQNLSASRPQDRQFILSSKKLLLSDSGFYLCAWSVIARGGGYTFGSGTRLTVV.

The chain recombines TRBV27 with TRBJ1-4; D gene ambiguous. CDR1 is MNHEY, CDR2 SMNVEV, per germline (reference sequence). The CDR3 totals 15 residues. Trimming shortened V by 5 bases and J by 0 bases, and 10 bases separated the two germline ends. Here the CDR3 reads CASSRTPATNEKLFF. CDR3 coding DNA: TGTGCCAGCAGTAGAACACCTGCAACTAATGAAAAACTGTTTTTT.

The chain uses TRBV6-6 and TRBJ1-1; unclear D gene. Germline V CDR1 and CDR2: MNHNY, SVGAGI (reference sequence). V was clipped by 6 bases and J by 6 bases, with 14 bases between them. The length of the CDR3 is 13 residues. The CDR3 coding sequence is TGTGCCAGCAGCACTCTTTTTGTCTCTGAAGCTTTCTTT. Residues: CASSTLFVSEAFF.

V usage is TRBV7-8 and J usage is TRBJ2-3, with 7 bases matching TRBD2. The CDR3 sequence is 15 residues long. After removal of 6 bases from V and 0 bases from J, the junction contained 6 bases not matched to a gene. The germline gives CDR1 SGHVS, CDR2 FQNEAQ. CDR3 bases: TGTGCCAGCAGGCTGACTAGCAGTAGCACAGATACGCAGTATTTT. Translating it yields CASRLTSSSTDTQYF.

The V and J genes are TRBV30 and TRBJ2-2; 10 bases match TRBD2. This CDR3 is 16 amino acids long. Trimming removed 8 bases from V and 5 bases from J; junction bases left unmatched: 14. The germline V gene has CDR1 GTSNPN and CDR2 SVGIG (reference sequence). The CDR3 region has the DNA TGTGCCAAATCACCCGGTAGCGGGAGGTTTACCGGGGAGCTGTTTTTT. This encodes CAKSPGSGRFTGELFF.

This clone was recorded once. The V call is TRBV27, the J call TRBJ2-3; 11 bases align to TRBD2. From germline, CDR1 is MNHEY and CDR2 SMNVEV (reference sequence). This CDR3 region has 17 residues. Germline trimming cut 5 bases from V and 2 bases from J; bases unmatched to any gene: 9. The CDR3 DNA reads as TGTGCCAGCAGTAAATTACTAGCGGGAGCCTCCACAGATACGCAGTATTTT. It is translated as CASSKLLAGASTDTQYF.

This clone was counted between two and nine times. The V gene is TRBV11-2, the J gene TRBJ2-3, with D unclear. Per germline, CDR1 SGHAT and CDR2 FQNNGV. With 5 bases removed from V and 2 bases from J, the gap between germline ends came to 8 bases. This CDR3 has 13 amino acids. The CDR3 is CASSPGFTDTQYF. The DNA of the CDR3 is TGTGCCAGCAGCCCAGGCTTCACAGATACGCAGTATTTT.

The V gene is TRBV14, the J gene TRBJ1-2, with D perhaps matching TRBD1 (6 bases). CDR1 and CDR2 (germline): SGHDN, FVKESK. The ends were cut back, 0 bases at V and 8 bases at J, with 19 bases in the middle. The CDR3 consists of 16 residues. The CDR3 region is CASSQDEGHIPLGYTF. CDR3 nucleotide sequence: TGTGCCAGCAGCCAAGATGAGGGACATATTCCCCTCGGCTACACCTTC.

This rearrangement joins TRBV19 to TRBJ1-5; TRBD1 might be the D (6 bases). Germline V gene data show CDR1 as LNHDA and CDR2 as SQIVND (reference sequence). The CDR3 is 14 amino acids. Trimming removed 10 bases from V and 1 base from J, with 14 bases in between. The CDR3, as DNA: TGTGCCACCAAGGGCGGACAGAGCAATCAGCCCCAGCATTTT. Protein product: CATKGGQSNQPQHF.

The CDR3 is CASSPLGAHTDTQYF. The CDR3 DNA is TGTGCCAGCAGTCCACTGGGGGCCCACACAGATACGCAGTATTTT. The rearrangement uses TRBV6-6 and TRBJ2-3; perhaps TRBD1 as D (6 bases). Trimming shortened V by 5 bases and J by 2 bases, and 14 bases separated the two germline ends. CDR1 and CDR2 (germline): MNHNY, SVGAGI (reference sequence). The CDR3 is made up of 15 amino acids.

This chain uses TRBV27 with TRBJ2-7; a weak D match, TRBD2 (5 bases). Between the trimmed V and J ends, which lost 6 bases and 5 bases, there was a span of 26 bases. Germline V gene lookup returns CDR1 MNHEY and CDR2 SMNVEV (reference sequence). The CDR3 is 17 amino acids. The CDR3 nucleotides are TGTGCCAGCAGCCCCAGAGGGCCGGCATCAACTTTCCACGAGCAGTACTTC. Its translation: CASSPRGPASTFHEQYF.

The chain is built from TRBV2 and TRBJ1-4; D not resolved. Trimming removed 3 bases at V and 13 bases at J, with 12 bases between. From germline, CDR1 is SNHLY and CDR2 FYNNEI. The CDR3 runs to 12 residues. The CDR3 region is CASSDGQSRLFF. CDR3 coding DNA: TGTGCCAGCAGTGATGGGCAGTCGAGACTGTTTTTT. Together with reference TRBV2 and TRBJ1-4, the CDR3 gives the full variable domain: EPEVTQTPSHQVTQMGQEVILRCVPISNHLYFYWYRQILGQKVEFLVSFYNNEISEKSEIFDDQFSVERPDGSNFTLKIRSTKLEDSAMYFCASSDGQSRLFFGSGTQLSVL.

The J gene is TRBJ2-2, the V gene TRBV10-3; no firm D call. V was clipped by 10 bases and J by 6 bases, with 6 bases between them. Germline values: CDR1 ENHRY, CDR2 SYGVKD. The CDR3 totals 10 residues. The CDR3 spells CATRAGELFF. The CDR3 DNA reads TGTGCCACTAGAGCCGGGGAGCTGTTTTTT.

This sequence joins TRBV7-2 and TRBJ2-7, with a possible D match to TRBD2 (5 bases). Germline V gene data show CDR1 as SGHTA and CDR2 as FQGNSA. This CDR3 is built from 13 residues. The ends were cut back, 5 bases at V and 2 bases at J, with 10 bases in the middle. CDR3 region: CASSGSVTYEQYF. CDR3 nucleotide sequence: TGTGCCAGCAGCGGTAGCGTAACCTACGAGCAGTACTTC.

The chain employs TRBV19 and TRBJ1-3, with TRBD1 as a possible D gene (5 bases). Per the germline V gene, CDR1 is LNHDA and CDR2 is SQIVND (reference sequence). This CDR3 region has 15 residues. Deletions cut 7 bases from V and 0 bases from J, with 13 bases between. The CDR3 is CASTMTRVSGNTIYF. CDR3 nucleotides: TGTGCCAGTACCATGACCAGGGTCTCTGGAAACACCATATATTTT.

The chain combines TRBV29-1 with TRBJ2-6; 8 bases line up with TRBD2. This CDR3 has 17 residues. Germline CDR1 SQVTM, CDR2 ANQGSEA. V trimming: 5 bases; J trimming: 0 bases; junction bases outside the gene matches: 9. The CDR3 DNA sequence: TGCAGCGTTTCCACTAGCGGACAGAGCTCTGGGGCCAACGTCCTGACTTTC. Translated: CSVSTSGQSSGANVLTF.

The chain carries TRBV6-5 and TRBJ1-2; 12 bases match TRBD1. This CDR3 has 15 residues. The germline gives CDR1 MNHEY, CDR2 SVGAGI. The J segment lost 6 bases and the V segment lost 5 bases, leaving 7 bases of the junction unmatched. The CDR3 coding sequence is TGTGCCAGCAGTCAGGGACAGGGGGCGCTTAATGGCTACACCTTC. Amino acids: CASSQGQGALNGYTF.

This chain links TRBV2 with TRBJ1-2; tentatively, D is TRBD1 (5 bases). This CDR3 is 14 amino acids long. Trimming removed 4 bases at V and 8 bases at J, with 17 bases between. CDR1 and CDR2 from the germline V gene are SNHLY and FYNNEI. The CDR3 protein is CASSGWSQGGGYTF. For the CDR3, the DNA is TGTGCCAGCAGTGGGTGGTCCCAGGGAGGAGGCTACACCTTC.

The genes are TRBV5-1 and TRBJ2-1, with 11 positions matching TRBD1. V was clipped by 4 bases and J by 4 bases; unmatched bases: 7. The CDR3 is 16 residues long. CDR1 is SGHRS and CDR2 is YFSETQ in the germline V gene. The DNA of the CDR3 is TGCGCCAGCAGCCCGCCCGGACAGGGGGCTTACAATGAGCAGTTCTTC. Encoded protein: CASSPPGQGAYNEQFF.

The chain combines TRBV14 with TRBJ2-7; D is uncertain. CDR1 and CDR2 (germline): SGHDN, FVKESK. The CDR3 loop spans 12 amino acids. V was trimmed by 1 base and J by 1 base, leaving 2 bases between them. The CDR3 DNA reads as TGTGCCAGCAGCCAAGCTTCCTACGAGCAGTACTTC. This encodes CASSQASYEQYF. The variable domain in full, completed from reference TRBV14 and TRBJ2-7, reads EAGVTQFPSHSVIEKGQTVTLRCDPISGHDNLYWYRRVMGKEIKFLLHFVKESKQDESGMPNNRFLAERTGGTYSTLKVQPAELEDSGVYFCASSQASYEQYFGPGTRLTVT.

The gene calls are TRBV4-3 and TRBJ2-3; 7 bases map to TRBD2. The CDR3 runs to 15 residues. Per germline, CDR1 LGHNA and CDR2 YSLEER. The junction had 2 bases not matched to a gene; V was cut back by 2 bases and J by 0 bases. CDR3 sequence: CASSQLGGSTDTQYF. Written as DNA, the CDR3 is TGCGCCAGCAGCCAATTGGGGGGGAGCACAGATACGCAGTATTTT.